Shown below are 30 T cell receptor beta chains from a single sample sequenced in a study of shared clonotypes between healthy human individuals. Here immunoSEQ multiplex PCR was the method, and the copy in TCRdb shows in-frame clones only, minus some. The sample shows some 2,500,000 clones, 90% to 95% of them seen only once. Material: naive CD4+ T cells from PBMCs. Specified subset: CD45RA+ positively selected. These TCRs come from a man younger than 35 in good health. Some clones in this sample may be carry-over from other donors' samples.

This clone was seen just once. This chain links TRBV28 with TRBJ2-7; maybe TRBD1 (6 bases). The germline gives CDR1 MDHEN, CDR2 SYDVKM. This CDR3 has 14 amino acids. Trimming cost V 6 bases and J 0 bases, with 12 bases left between them. The CDR3 spells CASSRTVTSYEQYF. DNA of the CDR3: TGTGCCAGCAGCCGGACAGTCACCTCCTACGAGCAGTACTTC.

This chain links TRBV6-5 with TRBJ2-2, with 10 bases that match TRBD1. Germline V CDR1 and CDR2: MNHEY, SVGAGI. The trim removed 5 bases at V and 9 bases at J, leaving 9 bases unmatched. CDR3 length: 15 residues. The CDR3 DNA is TGTGCCAGCAGTGTGGACAGGGGGTTTTTCCGGGAGCTGTTTTTT. Translated, it gives CASSVDRGFFRELFF.

This clone was seen only a few times. V is TRBV18 and J is TRBJ1-2; the D is unclear. Trimming stripped 3 bases from V and 6 bases from J, with 8 bases between. The CDR3 sequence is 12 residues long. Germline V gives CDR1 KGHSH, CDR2 LQKENI. The CDR3 DNA follows: TGTGCCAGCTCACCGATGAGGGATGGCTACACCTTC. It specifies CASSPMRDGYTF.

Here the CDR3 reads CASSPEGQGAEQFF. The CDR3 DNA reads TGTGCCAGCAGCCCAGAGGGACAGGGGGCTGAACAGTTCTTC. The chain uses TRBV7-8 and TRBJ2-1; 12 bases match TRBD1. This CDR3 has 14 residues. V trimming: 5 bases; J trimming: 13 bases; junction bases outside the gene matches: 9. CDR1 is SGHVS and CDR2 is FQNEAQ in the germline V gene.

This chain links TRBV11-1 with TRBJ2-7; 11 nucleotides align to TRBD1. This CDR3 spans 15 amino acids. With 0 bases clipped from V and 3 bases from J, the junction kept 1 base outside the gene matches. Per the germline V gene, CDR1 is SGHAT and CDR2 is FQDESV (reference sequence). The CDR3 region is CASSLAGTGGYEQYF. The CDR3 region has the DNA TGTGCCAGCAGCTTAGCCGGGACAGGGGGCTACGAGCAGTACTTC.

This rearrangement joins TRBV9 to TRBJ2-5; D gene uncertain. The J call could be wrong; TRBJ2-7 is a better fit for the DNA end. From germline, CDR1 is SGDLS and CDR2 YYNGEE. CDR3 length: 15 residues. CDR3 nucleotides: TGTGCCAGCAGCGCCCGCACCAGACCGCTGGACGAGCAGTACTTC. Translation gives CASSARTRPLDEQYF.

This chain uses TRBV7-6 with TRBJ1-4, with D hard to call. The CDR3 is 13 residues long. The V end was cut by 5 bases, the J end by 7 bases, with 11 bases between. The V gene's germline CDR1 is SGHVS and CDR2 FNYEAQ. The DNA of the CDR3 is TGTGCCAGCAGCCCTAGGTTGGGTGAAAAACTGTTTTTT. Amino acid sequence: CASSPRLGEKLFF.

V usage is TRBV28 and J usage is TRBJ1-2; 7 bases match TRBD1. The germline V gene encodes CDR1 MDHEN and CDR2 SYDVKM. The CDR3 length is 13 residues. With 5 bases clipped from V and 8 bases from J, the junction kept 8 bases outside the gene matches. The DNA for the CDR3 is TGTGCCAGCAGTCCCCAGGACAGGCGGGGCTACACCTTC. Amino acids: CASSPQDRRGYTF.

The V call is TRBV7-6, the J call TRBJ1-1, with 10 bases fitting TRBD1. CDR1 is SGHVS, CDR2 FNYEAQ, per germline. The V and J ends lost 5 bases and 5 bases, in that order; junction bases with no gene match: 14. The CDR3 runs 17 residues. As DNA, the CDR3 is TGTGCCAGCAGCCCCGCCCGACAGGGGGCGTTAATGACTGAAGCTTTCTTT. Protein sequence: CASSPARQGALMTEAFF.

J is TRBJ2-1 and V is TRBV7-9; 9 bases line up with TRBD1. After removal of 4 bases from V and 14 bases from J, the junction contained 6 bases not matched to a gene. This CDR3 has 12 residues. Germline lookup yields CDR1 SEHNR and CDR2 FQNEAQ (reference sequence). The CDR3 region has the DNA TGTGCCAGCAGCTCCTCCGGGACAGGGAAGTTCTTC. Amino acid sequence: CASSSSGTGKFF.

This clone was seen a single time. The chain combines TRBV4-3 with TRBJ1-5, with D unclear. This CDR3 spans 15 amino acids. Trimming stripped 1 base from V and 6 bases from J, with 13 bases between. In germline, CDR1 is LGHNA, CDR2 YSLEER. The CDR3 nucleotides read TGCGCCAGCAGCCAAGTTGCAGGCCTCGGTCAGCCCCAGCATTTT. This sequence encodes CASSQVAGLGQPQHF.

The chain couples TRBV27 to TRBJ2-1; 9 bases agree with TRBD2. The V gene end was trimmed by 10 bases and the J gene end by 0 bases; junction bases not matched to a gene: 22. Germline V gene lookup returns CDR1 MNHEY and CDR2 SMNVEV (reference sequence). The CDR3 runs to 20 residues. Written as DNA, the CDR3 is TGTGCCACACGGAAGACTAGCGGATGGGATGGGCTTAGCTCCTACAATGAGCAGTTCTTC. This sequence encodes CATRKTSGWDGLSSYNEQFF.

CDR3 sequence (DNA): TGTGCCAGCAGTGTAACCGGGACAGGATTGAACACTGAAGCTTTCTTT. Its protein product is CASSVTGTGLNTEAFF. The genes are TRBV28 and TRBJ1-1; 8 bases map to TRBD1. The CDR3 is made up of 16 amino acids. The J segment lost 0 bases and the V segment lost 5 bases, leaving 8 bases of the junction unmatched. Germline lookup yields CDR1 MDHEN and CDR2 SYDVKM.

This chain connects TRBV5-1 to TRBJ2-5; tentative D call: TRBD1 (6 bases). The CDR3 is 14 amino acids. Trimming removed 4 bases from V and 2 bases from J, with 12 bases in between. The germline V gene encodes CDR1 SGHRS and CDR2 YFSETQ. CDR3 region: CASSQQGRQETQYF. CDR3 nucleotides: TGCGCCAGCAGCCAACAGGGTCGTCAAGAGACCCAGTACTTC.

The rearrangement joins TRBV4-1 to TRBJ2-3; 13 bases map to TRBD2. The CDR3 is made up of 16 amino acids. The germline gives CDR1 MGHRA, CDR2 YSYEKL. The V segment lost 4 bases and the J segment 4 bases; nucleotides outside the gene matches: 5. CDR3 in DNA: TGCGCCAGCAGCCCTGGGACTAGCGGGAATGCAGATACGCAGTATTTT. The encoded protein is CASSPGTSGNADTQYF.

This clone showed up just once. This chain uses TRBV5-1 with TRBJ2-1; a weak D match, TRBD2 (6 bases). Germline assignment: CDR1 SGHRS and CDR2 YFSETQ. The CDR3 has 15 amino acids. The germline V and J ends were trimmed by 0 bases and 9 bases, with 16 bases remaining between them. The DNA for the CDR3 is TGCGCCAGCAGCTTGGAGTCGCGGAGGGGTCCTGAGCAGTTCTTC. Translation: CASSLESRRGPEQFF.

The chain is built from TRBV19 and TRBJ2-3, with a weak D call TRBD2 (5 bases). The germline gives CDR1 LNHDA, CDR2 SQIVND (reference sequence). V dropped 3 bases and J dropped 2 bases, with 12 bases sitting between them. CDR3 length: 15 residues. CDR3 sequence (DNA): TGTGCCAGTAGTATGCCCGGCGGGCACACAGATACGCAGTATTTT. Translation: CASSMPGGHTDTQYF.

J is TRBJ2-5 and V is TRBV28; D not certain. In germline, CDR1 is MDHEN, CDR2 SYDVKM. V lost 8 bases and J 4 bases, leaving 11 bases between the germline ends. CDR3 size: 12 residues. CDR3 coding DNA: TGTGCCAGCTTTCAGAAGTCAGAGACCCAGTACTTC. This codes for CASFQKSETQYF. Full variable domain (rest looked up from reference TRBV28 and TRBJ2-5): DVKVTQSSRYLVKRTGEKVFLECVQDMDHENMFWYRQDPGLGLRLIYFSYDVKMKEKGDIPEGYSVSREKKERFSLILESASTNQTSMYLCASFQKSETQYFGPGTRLLVL.

A word on this clone: Within the sample, other DNA sequences also encode this same CDR3. As DNA, the CDR3 is TGTGCCAGCAGTCTCCCAGCCTACGAGCAGTACTTC. Encoded protein: CASSLPAYEQYF. J is TRBJ2-7 and V is TRBV28; D call uncertain. The CDR3 extends over 12 amino acids. Germline CDR1 and CDR2: MDHEN and SYDVKM. V lost 5 bases and J 2 bases, leaving 7 bases between the germline ends.

The genes are TRBV6-6 and TRBJ1-5, with D tentatively TRBD1 (5 bases). From germline, CDR1 is MNHNY and CDR2 SVGAGI (reference sequence). The CDR3 loop spans 15 amino acids. V shed 2 bases and J shed 6 bases, with 14 bases lying between them. CDR3: CASSYNEGLSQPQHF. DNA of the CDR3: TGTGCCAGCAGTTACAACGAGGGGTTAAGTCAGCCCCAGCATTTT.

The rearrangement uses TRBV5-6 and TRBJ2-7; 9 nucleotides align to TRBD1. The trim removed 4 bases at V and 3 bases at J, leaving 5 bases unmatched. The CDR3 contains 14 residues. Germline CDR1 and CDR2: SGHDT and YYEEEE. CDR3 DNA sequence: TGTGCCAGCAGCAAACCGGGACAGGGCTACGAGCAGTACTTC. As protein: CASSKPGQGYEQYF.

J is TRBJ1-2 and V is TRBV6-5; D unresolved. The CDR3 extends over 15 amino acids. Germline CDR1 reads MNHEY; CDR2 reads SVGAGI. V dropped 4 bases and J dropped 8 bases, with 20 bases sitting between them. The CDR3 DNA reads as TGTGCCAGCAGTTTAACCGAGGGTACAAACTCCGGCTACACCTTC. This gives the protein CASSLTEGTNSGYTF.

The rearrangement joins TRBV7-8 to TRBJ1-2; D might be TRBD1 (5 bases). Per the germline V gene, CDR1 is SGHVS and CDR2 is FQNEAQ. The CDR3 totals 13 residues. The V and J ends lost 6 bases and 7 bases respectively, with 15 bases between them. For the CDR3, the DNA is TGTGCCAGCAGTCCAGCAGGGACGAGTGGCTACACCTTC. Protein product: CASSPAGTSGYTF.

The chain couples TRBV11-2 to TRBJ2-2, with D perhaps being TRBD1 or TRBD2 (5 bases each). The CDR3 length is 15 residues. Trimming pared 3 bases from V and 7 bases from J, leaving 15 bases between. CDR1 and CDR2 from the germline V gene are SGHAT and FQNNGV. For the CDR3, the DNA is TGTGCCAGCAGCTTTATCACTGGGACGGGCGGGGAGCTGTTTTTT. Protein product: CASSFITGTGGELFF.

V usage is TRBV11-2 and J usage is TRBJ2-3; D may correspond to TRBD1 or TRBD2 (5 bases each). The CDR3 has 15 residues. Germline V gives CDR1 SGHAT, CDR2 FQNNGV. V was cut by 2 bases and J by 2 bases, with 11 bases left in between. The DNA of the CDR3 is TGTGCCAGCAGCTTATTCGGGGCTTTCACAGATACGCAGTATTTT. Translating it yields CASSLFGAFTDTQYF.

CDR3 bases: TGTGCCAGCAGCAATCTGAACCAGGAGGGCTACACCTTC. Amino acids: CASSNLNQEGYTF. The chain carries TRBV7-2 and TRBJ1-2, with no clear D. Trimming took off 5 bases at V and 8 bases at J, with 15 bases between the two ends. Germline V gene data show CDR1 as SGHTA and CDR2 as FQGNSA. This CDR3 is 13 amino acids long.

The chain joins TRBV6-5 to TRBJ1-1; TRBD1 agrees at 7 bases. V was clipped by 6 bases and J by 4 bases; unmatched bases: 8. Germline CDR1 reads MNHEY; CDR2 reads SVGAGI. The CDR3 length is 14 residues. The CDR3 loop is CASSLTGRGTEAFF. Written as DNA, the CDR3 is TGTGCCAGCAGCTTGACAGGGAGAGGCACTGAAGCTTTCTTT.

As to this clone: Within the sample, other DNA sequences also encode this same CDR3. This sequence joins TRBV9 and TRBJ2-3; no definite D call. Germline assignment: CDR1 SGDLS and CDR2 YYNGEE. The CDR3 covers 13 residues. With 0 bases removed from V and 5 bases from J, the gap between germline ends came to 7 bases. DNA of the CDR3: TGTGCCAGCAGCGTAGCAGTAGGAGATACGCAGTATTTT. Protein product: CASSVAVGDTQYF.

This clone was detected once. The chain links TRBV6-6 to TRBJ2-1, with no clear D. Germline V gene sequence: CDR1 MNHNY, CDR2 SVGAGI (reference sequence). The CDR3 sequence is 13 residues long. Trimming took off 6 bases at V and 5 bases at J, with 11 bases between the two ends. This chain's CDR3 is CASSRTINNEQFF. Here the CDR3 DNA reads TGTGCCAGCAGCCGCACTATAAACAATGAGCAGTTCTTC.

The gene calls are TRBV28 and TRBJ2-3; D is unclear. CDR1 and CDR2 (germline): MDHEN, SYDVKM. CDR3 length equals 14 residues. The germline V and J ends were trimmed by 3 bases and 0 bases, with 7 bases remaining between them. CDR3 bases: TGTGCCAGCAGTTTCCGGCAGAGCACAGATACGCAGTATTTT. Residues: CASSFRQSTDTQYF.